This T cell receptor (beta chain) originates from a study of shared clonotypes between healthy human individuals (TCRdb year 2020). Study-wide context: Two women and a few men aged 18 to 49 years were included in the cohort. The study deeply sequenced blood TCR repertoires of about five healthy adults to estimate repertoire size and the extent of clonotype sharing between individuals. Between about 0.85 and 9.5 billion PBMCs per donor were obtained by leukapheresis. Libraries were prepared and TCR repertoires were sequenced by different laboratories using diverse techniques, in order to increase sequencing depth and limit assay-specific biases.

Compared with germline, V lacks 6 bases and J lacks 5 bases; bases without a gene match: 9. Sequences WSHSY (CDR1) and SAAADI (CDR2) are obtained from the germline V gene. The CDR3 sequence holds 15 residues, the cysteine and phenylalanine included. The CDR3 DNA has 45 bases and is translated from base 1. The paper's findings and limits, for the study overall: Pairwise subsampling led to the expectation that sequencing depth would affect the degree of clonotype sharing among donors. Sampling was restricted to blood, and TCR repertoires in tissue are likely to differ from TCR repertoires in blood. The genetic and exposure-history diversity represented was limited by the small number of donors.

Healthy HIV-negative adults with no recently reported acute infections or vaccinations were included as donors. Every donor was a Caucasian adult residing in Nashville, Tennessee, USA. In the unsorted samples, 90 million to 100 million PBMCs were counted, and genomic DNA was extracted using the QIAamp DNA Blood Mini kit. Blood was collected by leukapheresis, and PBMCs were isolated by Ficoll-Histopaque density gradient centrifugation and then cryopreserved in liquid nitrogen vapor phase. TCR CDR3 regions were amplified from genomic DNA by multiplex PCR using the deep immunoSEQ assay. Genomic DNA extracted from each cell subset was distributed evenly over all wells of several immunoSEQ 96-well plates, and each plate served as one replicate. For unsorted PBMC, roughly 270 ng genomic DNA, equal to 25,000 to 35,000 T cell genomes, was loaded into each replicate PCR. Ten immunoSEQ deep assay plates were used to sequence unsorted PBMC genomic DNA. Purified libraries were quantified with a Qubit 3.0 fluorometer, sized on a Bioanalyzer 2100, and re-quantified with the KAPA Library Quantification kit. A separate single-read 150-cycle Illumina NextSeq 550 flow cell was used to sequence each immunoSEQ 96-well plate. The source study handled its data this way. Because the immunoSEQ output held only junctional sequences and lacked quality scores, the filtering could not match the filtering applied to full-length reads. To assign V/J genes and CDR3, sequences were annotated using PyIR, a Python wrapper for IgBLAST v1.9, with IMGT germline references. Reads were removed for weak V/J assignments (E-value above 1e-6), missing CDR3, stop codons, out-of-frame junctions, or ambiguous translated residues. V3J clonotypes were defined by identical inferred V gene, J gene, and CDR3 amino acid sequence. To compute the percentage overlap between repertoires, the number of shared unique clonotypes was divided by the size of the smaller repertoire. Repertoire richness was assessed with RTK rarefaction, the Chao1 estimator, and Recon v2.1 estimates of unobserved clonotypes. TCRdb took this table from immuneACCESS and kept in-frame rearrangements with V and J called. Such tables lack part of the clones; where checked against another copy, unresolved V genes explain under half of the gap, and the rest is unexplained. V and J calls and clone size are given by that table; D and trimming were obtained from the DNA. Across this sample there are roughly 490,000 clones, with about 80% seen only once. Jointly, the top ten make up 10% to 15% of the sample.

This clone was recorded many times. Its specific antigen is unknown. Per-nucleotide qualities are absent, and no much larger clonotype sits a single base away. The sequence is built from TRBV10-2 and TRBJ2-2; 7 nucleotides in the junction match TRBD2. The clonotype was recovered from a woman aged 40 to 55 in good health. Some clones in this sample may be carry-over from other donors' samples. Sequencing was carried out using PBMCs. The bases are TGCGCCAGCAGCCCCGGACTAGTGGGGACCGGGGAGCTGTTTTTT. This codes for CASSPGLVGTGELFF.